A single sample gave rise to the 17 T cell receptor beta chains below, sequenced in a study of T cells in Graves' hyperthyroidism and ophthalmopathy. TCR beta CDR3 regions were amplified from RNA. The TCR CDR3 was amplified in a first-round RT-PCR using the HTBI primer set. TCRdb re-analysed the multiplex PCR reads in MiXCR, keeping a single row per CDR3 protein. The data contain hundreds of thousands of distinct CDR3 sequences, over 35% of them singletons. Sequenced material: blood. These receptors were taken from a man aged 18 to 30 with Graves' hyperthyroidism.

This clonotype was seen a handful of times. V is TRBV12-3 or TRBV12-4 and J is TRBJ1-2; D might be TRBD1 (6 bases). V was shortened by 6 bases and J by 2 bases, with 13 bases between the two germline ends. CDR3 length equals 14 residues. This CDR3 is CASRIRDTNYGYTF. The DNA for the CDR3 is TGTGCCAGCAGAATCCGGGACACCAACTATGGCTACACCTTC.

This clonotype was seen a few times. The chain joins TRBV6-5 to TRBJ1-2, with TRBD1 as a possible D gene (5 bases). Germline values: CDR1 MNHEY, CDR2 SVGAGI. This CDR3 is 13 amino acids long. V lost 1 base and J lost 8, with 11 bases in between. CDR3 residues: CASSYLAGRGYTF. The CDR3 region has the DNA TGTGCCAGCAGTTACTTGGCAGGGCGAGGCTACACCTTC.

This chain uses TRBV10-3 with TRBJ1-1; maybe TRBD1 (5 bases). The CDR3 runs to 13 residues. Per the germline V gene, CDR1 is ENHRY and CDR2 is SYGVKD. The V end was cut by 6 bases, the J end by 5 bases, with 13 bases between. In DNA form, the CDR3 reads TGTGCCATCAGGGATCAGGGCCGGACTGAAGCTTTCTTT. Translation: CAIRDQGRTEAFF.

A note on this clonotype: Relative to the germline gene, one junction end is altered; a read error may explain this. V is TRBV24-1 and J is TRBJ2-7, with 10 bases aligning to TRBD1. This CDR3 is 12 amino acids long. Germline CDR1 and CDR2: KGHDR and SFDVKD. DNA of the CDR3: TGTGCCCCCAGACAGGGGGCTGGTGAGCAGTACTTC. Its protein is CAPRQGAGEQYF.

This clonotype has more than one count but fewer than ten. V and J are TRBV12-3 or TRBV12-4 and TRBJ1-1; perhaps TRBD1 as D (5 bases). Deletions cut 6 bases from V and 6 bases from J, with 11 bases between. The CDR3 covers 12 residues. This CDR3 reads CASSLGVPEAFF. Here the CDR3 DNA reads TGTGCCAGCAGCTTGGGGGTCCCTGAAGCTTTCTTT.

This clonotype has more than one count but fewer than ten. The chain links TRBV6-5 to TRBJ1-1; weak D call: TRBD1 (5 bases). This CDR3 is built from 14 residues. Looked up from germline, CDR1 is MNHEY and CDR2 is SVGAGI. V lost 6 bases, J lost 2 bases, and 13 bases lay in between. The CDR3 region has the DNA TGTGCCAGCAGGGCGGCAGGGACCAACACTGAAGCTTTCTTT. Its translation: CASRAAGTNTEAFF.

The rearrangement joins TRBV9 to TRBJ2-5; the D gene is possibly TRBD2 (6 bases). Looked up from germline, CDR1 is SGDLS and CDR2 is YYNGEE. The CDR3 sequence is 16 residues long. The V gene lost 5 bases and the J gene lost 1 base, with 18 bases spanning the gap. CDR3 DNA sequence: TGTGCCAGCAGTTTATTCGGCGGGATAAGCCAAGAGACCCAGTACTTC. Translating it yields CASSLFGGISQETQYF. The variable domain in full, completed from reference TRBV9 and TRBJ2-5, reads DSGVTQTPKHLITATGQRVTLRCSPRSGDLSVYWYQQSLDQGLQFLIQYYNGEERAKGNILERFSAQQFPDLHSELNLSSLELGDSALYFCASSLFGGISQETQYFGPGTRLLVL.

This clonotype occurred many times. Here the CDR3 DNA reads TGTGCCAGCAGCTTCGAGGGTCCTGAAGCTTTCTTT. Translation: CASSFEGPEAFF. The rearrangement links TRBV7-9 to TRBJ1-1, with D unclear. Germline V gives CDR1 SEHNR, CDR2 FQNEAQ (reference sequence). V dropped 3 bases and J dropped 6 bases, with 8 bases sitting between them. This CDR3 is 12 amino acids long.

This sequence joins TRBV12-3 or TRBV12-4 and TRBJ2-7, with D maybe TRBD1 (6 bases). The germline V and J ends were trimmed by 2 bases and 0 bases, with 11 bases remaining between them. CDR3 size: 15 residues. The CDR3 sequence: CASSLWLGGSYEQYF. In nucleotides, the CDR3 is TGTGCCAGCAGTTTATGGCTAGGGGGCTCCTACGAGCAGTACTTC.

The chain is built from TRBV9 and TRBJ1-5, with 7 bases identical to TRBD1. CDR3 length: 15 residues. CDR1 is SGDLS and CDR2 is YYNGEE in the germline V gene. Trimming took 4 bases from V and 7 from J; bases not matched to a gene: 11. The CDR3 here is CASSRGDRDGQPQHF. CDR3 bases: TGTGCCAGCAGCCGAGGGGACAGAGACGGGCAGCCCCAGCATTTT.

The gene calls are TRBV6-1 and TRBJ1-5; TRBD1 aligns across 7 bases. This CDR3 has 17 amino acids. J was trimmed by 6 bases and V by 6 bases; bases with no gene match: 17. Germline CDR1 and CDR2: MNHNS and SASEGT. As DNA, the CDR3 is TGTGCCAGCAGACCACAGGGGAGACAGGGCTCAGGTCAGCCCCAGCATTTT. Amino acids: CASRPQGRQGSGQPQHF.

This clonotype has at least ten counts. The rearrangement uses TRBV20-1 and TRBJ2-7, with unresolved D. With 0 bases removed from V and 3 bases from J, the gap between germline ends came to 12 bases. Germline CDR1 reads DFQATT; CDR2 reads SNEGSKA (reference sequence). The CDR3 runs 14 residues. The CDR3 here is CSARDGPAYYEQYF. The CDR3 DNA sequence: TGCAGTGCTAGAGATGGGCCGGCTTACTACGAGCAGTACTTC.

This clonotype has only a few counts. This rearrangement joins TRBV5-4 to TRBJ1-1, with TRBD1 matching over 8 bases. J gave up 4 bases and V 3 bases, and 5 bases lay outside the gene matches. The CDR3 has 14 amino acids. Germline V lookup: CDR1 SGHNT, CDR2 YYREEE (reference sequence). The CDR3 sequence is CASSWDRISTEAFF. In nucleotides, the CDR3 is TGTGCCAGCAGCTGGGACAGGATTAGCACTGAAGCTTTCTTT.

The chain combines TRBV7-2 with TRBJ1-5; no clear D. With 5 bases removed from V and 5 bases from J, the gap between germline ends came to 16 bases. The CDR3 runs to 15 residues. The V gene's germline CDR1 is SGHTA and CDR2 FQGNSA. The CDR3 DNA sequence: TGTGCCAGCAGCCCTCCGGGAGGCCGAGATCAGCCCCAGCATTTT. Amino acid sequence: CASSPPGGRDQPQHF.

This clonotype was counted a few times. The CDR3 reads CASTSGQMGQPQHF. CDR3 nucleotide sequence: TGTGCCAGCACTTCCGGACAGATGGGTCAGCCCCAGCATTTT. The rearrangement joins TRBV6-5 to TRBJ1-5; D possibly corresponds to TRBD1 (6 bases). Trimming cost V 7 bases and J 6 bases, with 16 bases left between them. In germline, CDR1 is MNHEY, CDR2 SVGAGI. This CDR3 is built from 14 residues.

The V call is TRBV7-9, the J call TRBJ1-4; TRBD1 agrees at 9 bases. After removal of 5 bases from V and 7 bases from J, the junction contained 14 bases not matched to a gene. The CDR3 is 17 residues long. CDR1 and CDR2 from the germline V gene are SEHNR and FQNEAQ (reference sequence). The CDR3 here is CASSTPFQGQGSEKLFF. DNA for the CDR3: TGTGCCAGCAGCACCCCCTTCCAGGGACAGGGTAGTGAAAAACTGTTTTTT.

This clonotype was counted a few times. The rearrangement joins TRBV10-3 to TRBJ1-5, with D possibly TRBD1 on 5 matching bases. This CDR3 contains 14 residues. V gave up 10 bases and J gave up 6 bases, with 19 bases separating them. Germline CDR1 and CDR2: ENHRY and SYGVKD. The CDR3, as DNA: TGTGCCACCGAGATTGCAGAGGGACTTCAGCCCCAGCATTTT. Translation gives CATEIAEGLQPQHF.